This entry concerns a single T cell receptor (beta chain). Donors in Cohort 3 who had recovered were those with two negative PCRs, healthcare professional clearance, or resolution of their symptoms. The data originate from a study of blood T cell repertoires in COVID-19. Study at large: The samples span acute and convalescent COVID-19 from the United States, Italy and Spain.

The V end was cut by 2 bases, the J end by 4 bases, with 12 bases between. Germline CDR1 reads SNHLY; CDR2 reads FYNNEI. The CDR3 loop spans 15 amino acids. Assay used: immunoSEQ multiplex PCR; TCRdb lists only in-frame clones, some missing. This table holds fewer than 500,000 clones, around 90% found once. The chain recombines TRBV2 with TRBJ1-5; D gene ambiguous. The sample consisted of PBMCs or T cells enriched from blood (not recorded which). This TCR was sampled from a woman aged 18-29 years who had recovered from COVID-19. The CDR3: CASSETGGYNQPQHF. The CDR3 DNA reads TGTGCCAGCAGTGAAACGGGAGGTTATAATCAGCCCCAGCATTTT.